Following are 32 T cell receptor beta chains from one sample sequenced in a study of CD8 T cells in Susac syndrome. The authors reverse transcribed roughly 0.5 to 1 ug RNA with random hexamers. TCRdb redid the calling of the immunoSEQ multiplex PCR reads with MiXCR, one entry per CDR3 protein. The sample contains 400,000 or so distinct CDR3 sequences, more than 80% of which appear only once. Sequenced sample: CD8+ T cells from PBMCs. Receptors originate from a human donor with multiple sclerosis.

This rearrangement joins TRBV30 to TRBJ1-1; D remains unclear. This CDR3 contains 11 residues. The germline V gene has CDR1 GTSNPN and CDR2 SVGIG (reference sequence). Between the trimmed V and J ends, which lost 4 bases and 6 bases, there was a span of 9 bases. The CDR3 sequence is CAWTQGPEAFF. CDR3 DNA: TGTGCCTGGACCCAAGGGCCTGAAGCTTTCTTT. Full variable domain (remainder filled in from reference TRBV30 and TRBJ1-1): SQTIHQWPATLVQPVGSPLSLECTVEGTSNPNLYWYRQAAGRGLQLLFYSVGIGQISSEVPQNLSASRPQDRQFILSSKKLLLSDSGFYLCAWTQGPEAFFGQGTRLTVV.

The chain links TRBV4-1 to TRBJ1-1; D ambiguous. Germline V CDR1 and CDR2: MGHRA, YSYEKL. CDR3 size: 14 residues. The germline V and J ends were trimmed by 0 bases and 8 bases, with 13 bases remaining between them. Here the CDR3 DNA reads TGCGCCAGCAGCCAAGATTCCGGCGGGCTAGAAGCTTTCTTT. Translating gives CASSQDSGGLEAFF.

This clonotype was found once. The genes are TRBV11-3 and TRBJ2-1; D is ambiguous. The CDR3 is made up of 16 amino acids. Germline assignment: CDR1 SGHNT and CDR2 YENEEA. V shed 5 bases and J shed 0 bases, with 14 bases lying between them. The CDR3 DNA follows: TGTGCCAGCAGCCCCCGGTCCGGTAGCTCCTACAATGAGCAGTTCTTC. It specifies CASSPRSGSSYNEQFF.

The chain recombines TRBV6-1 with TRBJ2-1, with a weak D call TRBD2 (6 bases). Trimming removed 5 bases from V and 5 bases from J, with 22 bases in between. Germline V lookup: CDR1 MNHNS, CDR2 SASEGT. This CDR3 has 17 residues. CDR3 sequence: CASSPAGLLVGNNEQFF. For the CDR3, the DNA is TGTGCCAGCAGTCCCGCGGGACTTCTCGTGGGAAACAATGAGCAGTTCTTC.

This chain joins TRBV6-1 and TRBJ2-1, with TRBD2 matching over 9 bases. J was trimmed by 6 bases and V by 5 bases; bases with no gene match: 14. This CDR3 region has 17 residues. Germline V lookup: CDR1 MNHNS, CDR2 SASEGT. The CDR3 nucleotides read TGTGCCAGCAGTCAAGACGCCCCGACTAGCGGCTTCAATGAGCAGTTCTTC. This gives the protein CASSQDAPTSGFNEQFF.

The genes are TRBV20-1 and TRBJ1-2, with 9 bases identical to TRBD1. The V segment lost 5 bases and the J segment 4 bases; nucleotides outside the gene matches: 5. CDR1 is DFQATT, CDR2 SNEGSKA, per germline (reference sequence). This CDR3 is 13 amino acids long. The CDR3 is CSALYRGLYGYTF. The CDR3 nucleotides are TGCAGTGCTTTATACAGGGGGCTCTATGGCTACACCTTC.

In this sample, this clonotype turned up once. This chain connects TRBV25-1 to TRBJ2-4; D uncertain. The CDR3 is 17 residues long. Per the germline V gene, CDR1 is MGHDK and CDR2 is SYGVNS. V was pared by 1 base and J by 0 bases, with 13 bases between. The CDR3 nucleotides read TGTGCCAGCAGTGAATGGATGCGGTACCTAGCCAAAAACATTCAGTACTTC. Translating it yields CASSEWMRYLAKNIQYF.

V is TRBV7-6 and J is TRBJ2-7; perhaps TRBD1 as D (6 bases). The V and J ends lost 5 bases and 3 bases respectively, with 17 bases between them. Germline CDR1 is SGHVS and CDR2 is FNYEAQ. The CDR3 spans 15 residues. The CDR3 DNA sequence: TGTGCCAGCAGCCAATGGGCTGGACAGCTCTACGAGCAGTACTTC. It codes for CASSQWAGQLYEQYF.

The DNA of the CDR3 is TGCAGTGCCCCGGGACTAAACTACAATGAGCAGTTCTTC. Protein product: CSAPGLNYNEQFF. The J gene is TRBJ2-1, the V gene TRBV20-1; 7 nucleotides agree with TRBD2. Trimming cost V 6 bases and J 3 bases; bases outside gene matches: 5. Germline CDR1 and CDR2: DFQATT and SNEGSKA (reference sequence). CDR3 length equals 13 residues.

The CDR3, as DNA: TGCAGCGTTGAAGTGGCAGGCGTTCCTAACTACGAGCAGTACTTC. Protein product: CSVEVAGVPNYEQYF. This rearrangement joins TRBV29-1 to TRBJ2-7; D not resolved. Trimming shortened V by 1 base and J by 3 bases, and 16 bases separated the two germline ends. Germline V gives CDR1 SQVTM, CDR2 ANQGSEA. There are 15 residues in the CDR3.

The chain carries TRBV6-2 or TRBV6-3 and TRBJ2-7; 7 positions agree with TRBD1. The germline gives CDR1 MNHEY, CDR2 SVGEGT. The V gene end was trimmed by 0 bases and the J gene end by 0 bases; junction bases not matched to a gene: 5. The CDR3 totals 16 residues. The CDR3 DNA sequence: TGTGCCAGCAGTTACTCGATGGGACAGAGCTCCTACGAGCAGTACTTC. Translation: CASSYSMGQSSYEQYF.

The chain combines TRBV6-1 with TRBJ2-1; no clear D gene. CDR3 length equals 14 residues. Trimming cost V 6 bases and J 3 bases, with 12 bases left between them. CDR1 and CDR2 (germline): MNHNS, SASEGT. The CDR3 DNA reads TGTGCCAGCAGCCCTCCCCTCCTCTACAATGAGCAGTTCTTC. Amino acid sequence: CASSPPLLYNEQFF.

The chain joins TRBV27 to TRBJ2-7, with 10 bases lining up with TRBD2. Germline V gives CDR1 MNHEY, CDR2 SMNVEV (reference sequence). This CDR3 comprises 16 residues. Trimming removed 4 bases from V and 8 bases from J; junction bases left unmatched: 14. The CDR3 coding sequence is TGTGCCAGCAGTTCCGGGCCGGCGACTAGCGGGCCGAAGCAGTACTTC. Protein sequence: CASSSGPATSGPKQYF.

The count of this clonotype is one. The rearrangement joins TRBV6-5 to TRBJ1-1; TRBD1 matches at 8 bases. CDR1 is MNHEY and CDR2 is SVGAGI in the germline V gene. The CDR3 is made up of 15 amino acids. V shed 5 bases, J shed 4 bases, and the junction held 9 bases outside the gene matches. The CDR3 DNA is TGTGCCAGCAGTCCAAGGGGACAGGCTGGCACTGAAGCTTTCTTT. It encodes CASSPRGQAGTEAFF.

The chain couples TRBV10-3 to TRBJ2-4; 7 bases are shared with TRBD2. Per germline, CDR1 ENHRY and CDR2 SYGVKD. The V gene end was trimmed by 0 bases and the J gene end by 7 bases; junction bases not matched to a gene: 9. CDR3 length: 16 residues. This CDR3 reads CAISESITSERNIQYF. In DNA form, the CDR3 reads TGTGCCATCAGTGAGTCGATTACTAGCGAGAGGAACATTCAGTACTTC.

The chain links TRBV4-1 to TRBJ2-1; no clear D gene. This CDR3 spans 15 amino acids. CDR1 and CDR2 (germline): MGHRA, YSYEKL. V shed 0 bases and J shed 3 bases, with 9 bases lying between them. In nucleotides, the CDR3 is TGCGCCAGCAGCCAAGAGTATGAACGCTACAATGAGCAGTTCTTC. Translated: CASSQEYERYNEQFF.

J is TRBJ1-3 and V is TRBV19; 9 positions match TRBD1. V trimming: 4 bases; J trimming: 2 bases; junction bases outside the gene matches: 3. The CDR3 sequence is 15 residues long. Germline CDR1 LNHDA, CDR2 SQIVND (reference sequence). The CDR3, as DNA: TGTGCCAGTAGTAAATGGACAGGGGCTGGAAACACCATATATTTT. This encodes CASSKWTGAGNTIYF.

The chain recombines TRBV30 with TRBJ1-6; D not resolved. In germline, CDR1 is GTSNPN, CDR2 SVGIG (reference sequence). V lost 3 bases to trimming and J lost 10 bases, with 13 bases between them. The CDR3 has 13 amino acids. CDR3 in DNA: TGTGCCTGGAGGACAAAGGGCCGATCACCCCTCCACTTT. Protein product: CAWRTKGRSPLHF.

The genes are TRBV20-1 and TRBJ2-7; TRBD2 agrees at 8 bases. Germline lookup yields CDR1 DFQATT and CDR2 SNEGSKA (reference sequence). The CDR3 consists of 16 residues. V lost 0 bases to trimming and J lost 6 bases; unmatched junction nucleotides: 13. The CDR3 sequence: CSARDRYQAGASEQYF. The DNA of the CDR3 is TGCAGTGCTAGAGATAGGTATCAAGCGGGAGCCTCCGAGCAGTACTTC.

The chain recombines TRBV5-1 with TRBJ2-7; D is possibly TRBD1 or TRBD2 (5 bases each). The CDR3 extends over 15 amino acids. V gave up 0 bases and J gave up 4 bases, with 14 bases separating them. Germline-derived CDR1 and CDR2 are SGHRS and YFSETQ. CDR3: CASSLAEGPGYEQYF. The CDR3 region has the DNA TGCGCCAGCAGCTTGGCCGAGGGACCTGGGTACGAGCAGTACTTC. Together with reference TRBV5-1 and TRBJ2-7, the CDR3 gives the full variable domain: KAGVTQTPRYLIKTRGQQVTLSCSPISGHRSVSWYQQTPGQGLQFLFEYFSETQRNKGNFPGRFSGRQFSNSRSEMNVSTLELGDSALYLCASSLAEGPGYEQYFGPGTRLTVT.

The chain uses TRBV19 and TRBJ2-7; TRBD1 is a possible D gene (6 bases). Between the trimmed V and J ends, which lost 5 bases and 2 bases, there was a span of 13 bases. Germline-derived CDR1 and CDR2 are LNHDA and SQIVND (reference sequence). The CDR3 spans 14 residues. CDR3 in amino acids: CASSYSGETYEQYF. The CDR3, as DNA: TGTGCCAGTAGTTATTCAGGGGAAACCTACGAGCAGTACTTC.

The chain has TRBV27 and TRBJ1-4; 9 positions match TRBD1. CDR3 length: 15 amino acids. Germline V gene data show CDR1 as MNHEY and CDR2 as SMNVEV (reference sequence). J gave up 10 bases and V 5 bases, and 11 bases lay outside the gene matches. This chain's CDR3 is CASSPLGTGLGKLFF. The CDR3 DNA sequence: TGTGCCAGCAGTCCCCTAGGGACAGGGCTGGGAAAACTGTTTTTT. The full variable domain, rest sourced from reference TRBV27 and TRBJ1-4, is EAQVTQNPRYLITVTGKKLTVTCSQNMNHEYMSWYRQDPGLGLRQIYYSMNVEVTDKGDVPEGYKVSRKEKRNFPLILESPSPNQTSLYFCASSPLGTGLGKLFFGSGTQLSVL.

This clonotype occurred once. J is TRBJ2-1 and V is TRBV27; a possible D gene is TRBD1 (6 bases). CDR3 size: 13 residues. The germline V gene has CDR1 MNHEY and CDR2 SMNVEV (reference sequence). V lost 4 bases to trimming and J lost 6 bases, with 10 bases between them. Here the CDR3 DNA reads TGTGCCAGCAGTTACTCGGACAGCAATGAGCAGTTCTTC. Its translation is CASSYSDSNEQFF.

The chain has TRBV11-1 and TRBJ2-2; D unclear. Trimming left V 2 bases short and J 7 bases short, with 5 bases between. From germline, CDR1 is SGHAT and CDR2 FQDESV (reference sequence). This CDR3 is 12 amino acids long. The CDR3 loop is CASSLSYGELFF. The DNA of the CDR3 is TGTGCCAGCAGCTTATCATACGGGGAGCTGTTTTTT. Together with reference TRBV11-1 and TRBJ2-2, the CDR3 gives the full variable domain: EAEVAQSPRYKITEKSQAVAFWCDPISGHATLYWYRQILGQGPELLVQFQDESVVDDSQLPKDRFSAERLKGVDSTLKIQPAELGDSAMYLCASSLSYGELFFGEGSRLTVL.

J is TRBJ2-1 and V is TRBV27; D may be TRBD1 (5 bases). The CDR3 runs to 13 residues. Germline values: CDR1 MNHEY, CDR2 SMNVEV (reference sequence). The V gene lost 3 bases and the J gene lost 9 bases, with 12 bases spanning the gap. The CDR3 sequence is CASSFQGSGEQFF. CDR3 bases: TGTGCCAGCAGTTTTCAGGGATCGGGTGAGCAGTTCTTC.

This CDR3 is CASSLLPGQTNTGELFF. The CDR3 nucleotides read TGCGCCAGCAGCCTACTTCCGGGACAGACGAACACCGGGGAGCTGTTTTTT. The V gene is TRBV4-1, the J gene TRBJ2-2, with 7 bases fitting TRBD1. The CDR3 has 17 residues. CDR1 MGHRA and CDR2 YSYEKL come from the germline V gene. The J segment lost 0 bases and the V segment lost 4 bases, leaving 8 bases of the junction unmatched.

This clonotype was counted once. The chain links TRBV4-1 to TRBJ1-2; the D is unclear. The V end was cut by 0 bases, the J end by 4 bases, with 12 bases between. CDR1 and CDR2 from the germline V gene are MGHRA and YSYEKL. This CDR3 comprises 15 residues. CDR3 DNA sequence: TGCGCCAGCAGCCAAGAAAACAGTGCCACCTATGGCTACACCTTC. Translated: CASSQENSATYGYTF.

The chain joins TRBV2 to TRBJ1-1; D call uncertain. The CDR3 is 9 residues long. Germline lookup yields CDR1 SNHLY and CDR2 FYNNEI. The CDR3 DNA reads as TGTGGTCGGCAGGCTGAAGCTTTCTTT. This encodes CGRQAEAFF.

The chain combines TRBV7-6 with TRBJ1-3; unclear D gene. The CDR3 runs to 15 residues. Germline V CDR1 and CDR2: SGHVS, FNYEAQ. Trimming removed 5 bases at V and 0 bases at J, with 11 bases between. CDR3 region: CASSQERVSGNTIYF. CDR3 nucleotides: TGTGCCAGCAGCCAGGAAAGAGTCTCTGGAAACACCATATATTTT.

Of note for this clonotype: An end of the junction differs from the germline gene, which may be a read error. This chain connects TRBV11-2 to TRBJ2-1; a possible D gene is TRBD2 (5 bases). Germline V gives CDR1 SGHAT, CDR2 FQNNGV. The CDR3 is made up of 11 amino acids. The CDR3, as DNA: TGTGCCAACAGCGGCAACAATGAGCAGTTCTTC. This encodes CANSGNNEQFF.

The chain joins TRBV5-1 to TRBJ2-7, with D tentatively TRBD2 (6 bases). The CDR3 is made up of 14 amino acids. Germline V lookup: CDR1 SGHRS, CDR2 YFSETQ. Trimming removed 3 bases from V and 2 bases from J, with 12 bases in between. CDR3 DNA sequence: TGCGCCAGCAGCTGGCGGGACGGAACCTACGAGCAGTACTTC. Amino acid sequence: CASSWRDGTYEQYF. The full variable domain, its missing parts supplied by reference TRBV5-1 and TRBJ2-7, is KAGVTQTPRYLIKTRGQQVTLSCSPISGHRSVSWYQQTPGQGLQFLFEYFSETQRNKGNFPGRFSGRQFSNSRSEMNVSTLELGDSALYLCASSWRDGTYEQYFGPGTRLTVT.

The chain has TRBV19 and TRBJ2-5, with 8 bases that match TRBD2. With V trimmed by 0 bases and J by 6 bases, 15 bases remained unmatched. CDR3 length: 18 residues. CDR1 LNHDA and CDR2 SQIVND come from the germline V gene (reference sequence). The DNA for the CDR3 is TGTGCCAGTAGTATAGAGGAGGGGAGCGGACTAGCCGAGAAGACCCAGTACTTC. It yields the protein CASSIEEGSGLAEKTQYF.